The clone carrying this T cell receptor (beta chain) has a handful of counts. The PCR contained 60 Vbeta and 13 Jbeta primers. Method: immunoSEQ multiplex PCR; TCRdb's copy keeps in-frame clones and lacks some. The top ten clones hold 1.5% to 2% of a sample with under 200,000 clones, approximately 70% of them seen once. This sample was taken from a study of cytomegalovirus exposure and HLA in healthy donors. The CDR3 consists of 12 residues. The germline V gene has CDR1 SNHLY and CDR2 FYNNEI. V shed 10 bases and J shed 5 bases, with 14 bases lying between them. V gene TRBV2 combines with J gene TRBJ1-1; D gene uncertain. The TCR was taken from a woman aged 25 to 39 in good health and CMV-seronegative. Specimen: PBMCs. CDR3 protein: CAILGSGTEAFF. The DNA of the CDR3 is TGTGCCATCTTGGGGTCGGGGACTGAAGCTTTCTTT.